This T cell receptor beta chain was retrieved from a study of blood T cell repertoires in COVID-19. The germline CDR1 and CDR2 sequences are SGHVS and FQNEAQ. V trimming: 5 bases; J trimming: 7 bases; junction bases outside the gene matches: 10. The CDR3 consists of 15 residues. Sequenced by immunoSEQ multiplex PCR; TCRdb stores in-frame clones only, minus some. The repertoire has about 47,000 clones, roughly 63% of them found once; the top ten carry about 5.9%. The clonotype comes from a man older than 75 with acute or convalescent COVID-19. Sequencing used peripheral blood. The J gene is TRBJ2-1, the V gene TRBV7-8, with 8 positions matching TRBD1. CDR3 region: CASSIRQGPGNEQFF. The CDR3 DNA follows: TGTGCCAGCAGCATCAGACAGGGGCCGGGGAATGAGCAGTTCTTC.